The 9 T cell receptor beta chains listed next were all sequenced from one sample in a study of TIL therapy for anti-PD-1-resistant metastatic lung cancer. This was the immunoSEQ v3 assay. Sequenced by immunoSEQ multiplex PCR; TCRdb stores in-frame clones only, minus some. The data contain about 60,000 clones, around 86% of them singletons. Time point meaning: pre-treatment sample, taken before nivolumab and TIL therapy. The sequences come from blood, collected at baseline. These receptors all come from a person aged 25 to 85 with non-small cell lung cancer.

The chain joins TRBV5-6 to TRBJ2-7, with D perhaps matching TRBD1 or TRBD2 (7 bases each). Trimming shortened V by 4 bases and J by 6 bases, and 17 bases separated the two germline ends. The CDR3 is 14 residues long. Germline V gene sequence: CDR1 SGHDT, CDR2 YYEEEE. In DNA, the CDR3 is TGTGCCAGCAGCCCGTTCCAGGGGGGGGGCGAGCAGTACTTC. Its protein product is CASSPFQGGGEQYF.

The chain recombines TRBV6-5 with TRBJ2-2; 10 nucleotides agree with TRBD2. Unmatched junction bases numbered 3, after V lost 4 bases and J lost 1 base. Germline loops: CDR1 MNHEY, CDR2 SVGAGI. The CDR3 is made up of 16 amino acids. DNA of the CDR3: TGTGCCAGCAGTTCGCTAGCGGGAGTGAACACCGGGGAGCTGTTTTTT. Its protein product is CASSSLAGVNTGELFF.

The V gene is TRBV2, the J gene TRBJ1-5; D remains unclear. Per the germline V gene, CDR1 is SNHLY and CDR2 is FYNNEI. This CDR3 contains 14 residues. Trimming took off 6 bases at V and 1 base at J, with 10 bases between the two ends. This CDR3 reads CASRRFRSNQPQHF. The CDR3, as DNA: TGTGCCAGCAGGAGATTTCGCAGCAATCAGCCCCAGCATTTT.

The genes are TRBV5-1 and TRBJ1-2; D is undetermined. The CDR3 runs 13 residues. Germline V lookup: CDR1 SGHRS, CDR2 YFSETQ. Trimming pared 4 bases from V and 7 bases from J, leaving 14 bases between. This CDR3 is CASSPSGSGGYTF. The CDR3 nucleotides read TGCGCCAGCAGCCCTTCGGGGTCGGGTGGCTACACCTTC. The full variable domain, its missing parts supplied by reference TRBV5-1 and TRBJ1-2, is KAGVTQTPRYLIKTRGQQVTLSCSPISGHRSVSWYQQTPGQGLQFLFEYFSETQRNKGNFPGRFSGRQFSNSRSEMNVSTLELGDSALYLCASSPSGSGGYTFGSGTRLTVV.

The chain links TRBV21-1 to TRBJ1-1; the table's D call, TRBD1, has no DNA check behind it. TRBV21-1 represents a pseudogene. This CDR3 spans 17 amino acids. The CDR3 nucleotides read TGTGCCAGCAGCAAGGAAATGCCGGGACAACAGAACACTGAAGCTTTCTTT. It codes for CASSKEMPGQQNTEAFF.

The rearrangement joins TRBV5-1 to TRBJ2-1, with D hard to call. The CDR3 has 12 amino acids. V was pared by 3 bases and J by 9 bases, with 10 bases between. CDR1 and CDR2 from the germline V gene are SGHRS and YFSETQ. CDR3 in amino acids: CASSSTLVEQFF. The CDR3 DNA reads as TGCGCCAGCAGCTCAACCCTAGTTGAGCAGTTCTTC. Filled out from reference TRBV5-1 and TRBJ2-1, the complete variable domain reads KAGVTQTPRYLIKTRGQQVTLSCSPISGHRSVSWYQQTPGQGLQFLFEYFSETQRNKGNFPGRFSGRQFSNSRSEMNVSTLELGDSALYLCASSSTLVEQFFGPGTRLTVL.

The chain carries TRBV30 and TRBJ1-2, with a tentative D call TRBD1 (5 bases). V lost 5 bases and J 8 bases, leaving 9 bases between the germline ends. In germline, CDR1 is GTSNPN, CDR2 SVGIG (reference sequence). CDR3 length equals 10 residues. CDR3 sequence: CAWYRGGYTF. CDR3 coding DNA: TGTGCCTGGTATCGGGGGGGCTACACCTTC.

This clone was recorded only once. This sequence joins TRBV11-2 and TRBJ1-2, with D unclear. CDR3 length equals 15 residues. V shed 5 bases and J shed 1 base, with 14 bases lying between them. Per germline, CDR1 SGHAT and CDR2 FQNNGV. The CDR3 nucleotides read TGTGCCAGCAGCCGTCGAGCAGAGCTTAACTATGGCTACACCTTC. Protein sequence: CASSRRAELNYGYTF.

The chain links TRBV25-1 to TRBJ1-1; D is unclear. Germline CDR1 MGHDK, CDR2 SYGVNS. The V end lost 3 bases, the J end lost 4 bases, and 9 bases lay between the germline ends. This CDR3 is built from 13 residues. CDR3 loop: CASSEDGSTEAFF. CDR3 coding DNA: TGTGCCAGCAGTGAGGACGGGAGCACTGAAGCTTTCTTT.